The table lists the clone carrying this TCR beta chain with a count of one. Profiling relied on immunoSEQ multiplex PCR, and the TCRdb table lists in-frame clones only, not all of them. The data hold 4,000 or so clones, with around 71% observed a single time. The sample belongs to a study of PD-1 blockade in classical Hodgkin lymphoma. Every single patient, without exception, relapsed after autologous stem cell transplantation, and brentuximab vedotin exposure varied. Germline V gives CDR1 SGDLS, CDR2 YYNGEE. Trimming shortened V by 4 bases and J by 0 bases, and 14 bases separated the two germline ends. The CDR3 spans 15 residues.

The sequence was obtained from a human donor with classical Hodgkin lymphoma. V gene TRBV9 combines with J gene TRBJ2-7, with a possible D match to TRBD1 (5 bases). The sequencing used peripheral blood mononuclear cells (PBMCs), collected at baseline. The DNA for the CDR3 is TGTGCCAGCAGCCCTCAGGGTGACCACTCCTACGAGCAGTACTTC. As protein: CASSPQGDHSYEQYF.